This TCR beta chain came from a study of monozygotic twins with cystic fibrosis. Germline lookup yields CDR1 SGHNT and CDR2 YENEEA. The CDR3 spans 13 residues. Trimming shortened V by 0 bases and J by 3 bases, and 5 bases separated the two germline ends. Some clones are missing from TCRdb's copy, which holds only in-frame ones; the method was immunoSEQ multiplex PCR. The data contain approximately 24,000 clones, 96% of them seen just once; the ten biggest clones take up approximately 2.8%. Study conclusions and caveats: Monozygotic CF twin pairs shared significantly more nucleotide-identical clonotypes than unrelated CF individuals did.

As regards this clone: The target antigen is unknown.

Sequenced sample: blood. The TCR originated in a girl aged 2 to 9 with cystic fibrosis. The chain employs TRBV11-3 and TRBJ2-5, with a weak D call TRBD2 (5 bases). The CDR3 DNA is TGTGCCAGCAGCTTAGATAGCGAAGAGACCCAGTACTTC. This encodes CASSLDSEETQYF.